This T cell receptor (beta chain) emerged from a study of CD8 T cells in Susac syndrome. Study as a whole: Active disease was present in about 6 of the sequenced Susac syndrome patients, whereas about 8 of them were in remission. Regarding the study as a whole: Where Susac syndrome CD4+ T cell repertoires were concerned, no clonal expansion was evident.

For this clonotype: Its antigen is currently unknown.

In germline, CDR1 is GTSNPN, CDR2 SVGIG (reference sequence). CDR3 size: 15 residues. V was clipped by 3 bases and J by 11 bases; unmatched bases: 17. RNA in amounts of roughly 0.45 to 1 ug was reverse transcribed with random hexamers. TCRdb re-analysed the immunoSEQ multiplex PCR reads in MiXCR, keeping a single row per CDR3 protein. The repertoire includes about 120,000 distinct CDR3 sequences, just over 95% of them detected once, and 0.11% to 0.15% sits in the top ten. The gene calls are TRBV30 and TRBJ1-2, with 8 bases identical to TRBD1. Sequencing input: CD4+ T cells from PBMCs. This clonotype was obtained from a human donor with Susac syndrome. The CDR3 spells CAWRPWGGTGPLYTF. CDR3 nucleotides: TGTGCCTGGAGGCCCTGGGGGGGGACAGGTCCTCTTTACACCTTC.